This entry lists 14 T cell receptor beta chains sequenced from one sample in a study of blood T cell repertoires in COVID-19 (dated by TCRdb to about 2020). Libraries were built with the immunoSEQ multiplex PCR assay. TCRdb provides this immuneACCESS table in a form limited to in-frame rearrangements. Some clones are lacking; in checked studies, under half of them reflect an unresolved V gene, and why the rest are absent is not known. In this sample the table shows 90,000 to 120,000 clones, 80% to 85% of which occur a single time. 4% to 5.5% of the sample is taken by the ten largest. Sample: peripheral blood. These receptor sequences come from a man aged 70-80 years with acute or convalescent COVID-19.

This clone was observed a few times. The V and J genes are TRBV6-5 and TRBJ1-2; 7 bases match TRBD1. Trimming at V came to 6 bases and at J to 4 bases, leaving 5 bases not matched to a gene. CDR1 MNHEY and CDR2 SVGAGI come from the germline V gene. The CDR3 length is 13 residues. The CDR3 is CASSSRQGYGYTF. The CDR3 DNA reads as TGTGCCAGCAGCTCTCGACAGGGCTATGGCTACACCTTC.

The rearrangement joins TRBV6-5 to TRBJ1-5, with 9 bases fitting TRBD1. V shed 9 bases, J shed 5 bases, and the junction held 8 bases outside the gene matches. Germline loops: CDR1 MNHEY, CDR2 SVGAGI. The CDR3 is 14 amino acids. CDR3 in DNA: TGTGCCAGTTGGGAGGGACAGGGTCATCAGCCCCAGCATTTT. It specifies CASWEGQGHQPQHF.

CDR3 DNA sequence: TGTGCCAGCAGCGTTACTAGCGGGGCAAACAATGAGCAGTTCTTC. Its protein product is CASSVTSGANNEQFF. The rearrangement links TRBV9 to TRBJ2-1; 10 positions match TRBD2. Trimming took 2 bases from V and 5 from J; bases not matched to a gene: 4. The germline CDR1 and CDR2 sequences are SGDLS and YYNGEE. The length of the CDR3 is 15 residues.

The chain links TRBV11-2 to TRBJ1-2; D is possibly TRBD1 (5 bases). With 3 bases removed from V and 7 bases from J, the gap between germline ends came to 15 bases. The germline V gene encodes CDR1 SGHAT and CDR2 FQNNGV. The CDR3 covers 14 residues. The CDR3 DNA is TGTGCCAGCAGCTTCAGGGCCCAAGGTCGTGGCTACACCTTC. It is translated as CASSFRAQGRGYTF.

This chain connects TRBV19 to TRBJ2-7, with TRBD2 matching over 8 bases. V dropped 8 bases and J dropped 3; count of bases not matched to a gene: 6. This CDR3 has 13 amino acids. Germline loops: CDR1 LNHDA, CDR2 SQIVND (reference sequence). CDR3 coding DNA: TGTGCCAGTTCGGGGGGGCGGAACTACGAGCAGTACTTC. Encoded protein: CASSGGRNYEQYF.

V is TRBV15 and J is TRBJ1-2; D is possibly TRBD1 (6 bases). The V and J ends lost 3 bases and 2 bases respectively, with 16 bases between them. This CDR3 spans 16 amino acids. Germline V gives CDR1 LNHNV, CDR2 YYDKDF (reference sequence). DNA for the CDR3: TGTGCCACCAGCAGCCCGGGACACTCGAGAAACTATGGCTACACCTTC. Translation: CATSSPGHSRNYGYTF.

This clone has more than one count but fewer than ten. The chain recombines TRBV7-9 with TRBJ1-1, with D possibly matching TRBD1 (5 bases). The CDR3 consists of 11 residues. V lost 2 bases to trimming and J lost 11 bases, with 9 bases between them. Germline loops: CDR1 SEHNR, CDR2 FQNEAQ (reference sequence). The CDR3 region has the DNA TGTGCCAGCAGCTTAAAGGGGCTGGCTTTCTTT. It codes for CASSLKGLAFF.

The CDR3 region has the DNA TGTGCCAGCACCCTGAGTGCGACTGAAGCTTTCTTT. It translates to CASTLSATEAFF. The V gene is TRBV12-3 or TRBV12-4, the J gene TRBJ1-1; D gene uncertain. Trimming took off 7 bases at V and 5 bases at J, with 11 bases between the two ends. The CDR3 has 12 amino acids.

The chain combines TRBV5-1 with TRBJ1-2; D is ambiguous. Germline V gives CDR1 SGHRS, CDR2 YFSETQ. Deletions cut 0 bases from V and 2 bases from J, with 11 bases between. This CDR3 spans 15 amino acids. CDR3 DNA: TGCGCCAGCAGCTTGGCCACAGCTGCAAACTATGGCTACACCTTC. Translation: CASSLATAANYGYTF.

The rearrangement links TRBV11-2 to TRBJ1-1; the match to TRBD1 covers 8 bases. In germline, CDR1 is SGHAT, CDR2 FQNNGV. Trimming cost V 5 bases and J 5 bases; bases outside gene matches: 13. This CDR3 region has 16 residues. The CDR3 spells CASSPYFQGAGTEAFF. As DNA, the CDR3 is TGTGCCAGCAGCCCCTACTTCCAGGGGGCTGGAACTGAAGCTTTCTTT.

This clone appeared once. The chain uses TRBV7-9 and TRBJ2-6, with 11 bases that match TRBD2. This CDR3 spans 19 amino acids. Germline V CDR1 and CDR2: SEHNR, FQNEAQ (reference sequence). Trimming cost V 5 bases and J 1 base; bases outside gene matches: 10. CDR3 region: CASSHLGPSGGSGANVLTF. DNA of the CDR3: TGTGCCAGCAGCCATTTGGGACCTAGCGGGGGGTCTGGGGCCAACGTCCTGACTTTC.

The chain employs TRBV3-1 (or the pseudogene TRBV3-2) and TRBJ2-5; weak D call: TRBD2 (7 bases). This CDR3 has 17 amino acids. V was clipped by 0 bases and J by 5 bases, with 19 bases between them. CDR1 and CDR2 (germline): LGHDT, YNNKEL (reference sequence). Here the CDR3 DNA reads TGTGCCAGCAGCCAAGATGTAGGCGGGGGCCTTCTGGAGACCCAGTACTTC. This sequence encodes CASSQDVGGGLLETQYF.

The CDR3 sequence: CASKRGRYNEQFF. The DNA of the CDR3 is TGTGCCAGTAAGCGGGGAAGATACAATGAGCAGTTCTTC. The rearrangement joins TRBV19 to TRBJ2-1; 7 bases are a match to TRBD2. Germline CDR1 and CDR2: LNHDA and SQIVND (reference sequence). There are 13 residues in the CDR3. The V segment lost 7 bases and the J segment 4 bases; nucleotides outside the gene matches: 4.

V and J are TRBV12-3 or TRBV12-4 and TRBJ1-1, with a tentative D call TRBD1 (6 bases). Trimming stripped 3 bases from V and 11 bases from J, with 10 bases between. This CDR3 contains 11 residues. CDR3 nucleotide sequence: TGTGCCAGCAGTTTCCGGGACACCGCTTTCTTT. This translates into CASSFRDTAFF.